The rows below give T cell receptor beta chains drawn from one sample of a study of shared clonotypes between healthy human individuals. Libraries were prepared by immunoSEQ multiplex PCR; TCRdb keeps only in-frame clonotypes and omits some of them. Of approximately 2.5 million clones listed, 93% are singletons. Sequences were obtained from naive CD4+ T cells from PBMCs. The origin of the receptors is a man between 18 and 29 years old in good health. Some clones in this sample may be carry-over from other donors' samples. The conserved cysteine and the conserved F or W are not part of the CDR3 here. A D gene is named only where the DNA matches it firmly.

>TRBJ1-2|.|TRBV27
ASSARDTYGYT
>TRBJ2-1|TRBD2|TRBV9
ASSPQTRGAHNEQF
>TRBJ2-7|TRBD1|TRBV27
ASKTPGQGTYEQY
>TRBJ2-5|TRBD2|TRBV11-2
ASADPLAGVGVQETQY
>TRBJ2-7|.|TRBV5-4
ASSPSLAESYEQY
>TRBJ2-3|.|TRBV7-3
ASSLTSGSTDTQY
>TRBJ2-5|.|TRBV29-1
SVARQGGETQY
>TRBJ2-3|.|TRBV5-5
ASSVRVDTQY
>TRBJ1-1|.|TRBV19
ASKSGIRGPNTEAF
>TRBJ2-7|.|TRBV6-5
ASRETGSWEQY
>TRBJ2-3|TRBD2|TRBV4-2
ASSQAFRLAGRLGDTQY
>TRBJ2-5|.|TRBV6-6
ASAPGDFQETQY
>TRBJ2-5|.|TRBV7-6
ASSLASLTRETQY
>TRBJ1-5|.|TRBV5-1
ASSLEGQPQH
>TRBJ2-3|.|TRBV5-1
ATTDGGLTDTQY
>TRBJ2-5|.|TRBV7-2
ASSPSRLETQY
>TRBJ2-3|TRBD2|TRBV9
ASSVGSSGSTDTQY
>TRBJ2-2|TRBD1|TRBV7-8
ASSPRQGNLDTGELF
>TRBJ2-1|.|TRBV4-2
ASSQGGGPGEQF
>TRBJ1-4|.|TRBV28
ASSTPDPRDEKLF
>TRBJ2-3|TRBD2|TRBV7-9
ASSGGGTDTQY
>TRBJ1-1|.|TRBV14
ASSQGLGRAF
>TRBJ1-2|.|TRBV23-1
ASSPRGVPHGYT